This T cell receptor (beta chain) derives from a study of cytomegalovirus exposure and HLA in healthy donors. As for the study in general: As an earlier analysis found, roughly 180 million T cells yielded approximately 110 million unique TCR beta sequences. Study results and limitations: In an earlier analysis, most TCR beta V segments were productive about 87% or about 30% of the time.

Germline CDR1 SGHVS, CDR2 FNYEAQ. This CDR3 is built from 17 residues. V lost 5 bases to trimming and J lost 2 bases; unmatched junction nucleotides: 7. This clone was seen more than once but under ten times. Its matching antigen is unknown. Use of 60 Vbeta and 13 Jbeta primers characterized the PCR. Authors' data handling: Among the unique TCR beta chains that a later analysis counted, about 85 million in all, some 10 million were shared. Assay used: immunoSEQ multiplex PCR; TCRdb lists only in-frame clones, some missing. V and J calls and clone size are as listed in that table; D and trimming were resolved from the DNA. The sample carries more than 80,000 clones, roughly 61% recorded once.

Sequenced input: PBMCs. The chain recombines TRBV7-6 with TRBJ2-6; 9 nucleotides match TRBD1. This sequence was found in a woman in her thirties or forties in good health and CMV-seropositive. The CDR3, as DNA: TGTGCCAGCAGCCCGGGGACAGGGCTAGCTGGGGCCAACGTCCTGACTTTC. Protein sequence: CASSPGTGLAGANVLTF.